This passage covers 25 T cell receptor beta chains from one sample sequenced in a study of OX40 agonist ivuxolimab in advanced cancers. The assay was immunoSEQ multiplex PCR, and TCRdb's table has in-frame clones only and misses some. This table holds about 64,000 clones, less than 95% found once. The sample was CD4+ or CD8+ T cells sorted from blood, taken in a trial of the OX40 agonist ivuxolimab. The receptors were sampled from an adult with an advanced solid tumor such as melanoma, head and neck, liver or kidney cancer.

The chain uses TRBV28 and TRBJ1-5, with 8 bases matching TRBD1. Trimming cost V 6 bases and J 6 bases; bases outside gene matches: 16. Germline lookup yields CDR1 MDHEN and CDR2 SYDVKM. The CDR3 is 17 residues long. In DNA, the CDR3 is TGTGCCAGCAGCACCTGGACAGGGCTTGGTTTTTCTCAGCCCCAGCATTTT. It specifies CASSTWTGLGFSQPQHF.

The chain links TRBV9 to TRBJ2-7; tentative D call: TRBD2 (5 bases). The germline V gene encodes CDR1 SGDLS and CDR2 YYNGEE. CDR3 length equals 15 residues. The germline V and J ends were trimmed by 0 bases and 2 bases, with 12 bases remaining between them. For the CDR3, the DNA is TGTGCCAGCAGCGTAGGGATTAGCGCCACCTACGAGCAGTACTTC. As protein: CASSVGISATYEQYF.

This chain joins TRBV4-2 and TRBJ2-1; a weak D match, TRBD2 (6 bases). The ends were cut back, 0 bases at V and 4 bases at J, with 13 bases in the middle. CDR3 length: 16 amino acids. CDR1 and CDR2 (germline): LGHNA, YNFKEQ. The CDR3 region is CASSQEHRGSYNEQFF. CDR3 DNA sequence: TGTGCCAGCAGCCAAGAGCACCGGGGGAGTTACAATGAGCAGTTCTTC.

This clone was counted a single time. V is TRBV27 and J is TRBJ2-3; 8 bases agree with TRBD1. V shed 5 bases and J 5 bases; nucleotides not matched to a gene: 6. The CDR3 runs to 14 residues. The germline gives CDR1 MNHEY, CDR2 SMNVEV (reference sequence). The CDR3 region is CASSPGTGGDTQYF. CDR3 in DNA: TGTGCCAGCAGTCCGGGGACAGGAGGAGATACGCAGTATTTT.

V and J are TRBV9 and TRBJ2-3, with no clear D. The CDR3 runs to 15 residues. Germline V gene sequence: CDR1 SGDLS, CDR2 YYNGEE. V lost 1 base and J lost 1, with 10 bases in between. The chain's CDR3 is CASSVLNGGTDTQYF. The CDR3 nucleotides are TGTGCCAGCAGCGTACTTAACGGCGGCACAGATACGCAGTATTTT. Full variable domain (remainder filled in from reference TRBV9 and TRBJ2-3): DSGVTQTPKHLITATGQRVTLRCSPRSGDLSVYWYQQSLDQGLQFLIQYYNGEERAKGNILERFSAQQFPDLHSELNLSSLELGDSALYFCASSVLNGGTDTQYFGPGTRLTVL.

The chain joins TRBV6-1 to TRBJ2-1; a possible D gene is TRBD2 (6 bases). This CDR3 has 15 amino acids. The germline V gene has CDR1 MNHNS and CDR2 SASEGT. The ends were cut back, 6 bases at V and 0 bases at J, with 12 bases in the middle. CDR3 nucleotides: TGTGCCAGCAGGTTAGCGGATAGCTCCTACAATGAGCAGTTCTTC. This translates into CASRLADSSYNEQFF.

The CDR3 spells CAISDDRGQDQPQHF. The CDR3 DNA reads TGTGCCATCAGTGACGACAGGGGGCAAGATCAGCCCCAGCATTTT. The chain recombines TRBV10-3 with TRBJ1-5, with TRBD1 matching over 10 bases. V lost 3 bases, J lost 5 bases, and 4 bases stayed unmatched. The CDR3 has 15 residues. Germline V gene sequence: CDR1 ENHRY, CDR2 SYGVKD.

V and J are TRBV4-1 and TRBJ1-1, with D uncertain. Per germline, CDR1 MGHRA and CDR2 YSYEKL. The CDR3 is 15 residues long. Trimming cost V 0 bases and J 4 bases, with 12 bases left between them. The chain's CDR3 is CASSQDFGRVTEAFF. CDR3 nucleotides: TGCGCCAGCAGCCAAGATTTTGGGCGGGTCACTGAAGCTTTCTTT.

The genes are TRBV30 and TRBJ2-2; 9 positions match TRBD1. Per germline, CDR1 GTSNPN and CDR2 SVGIG (reference sequence). Unmatched junction bases numbered 7, after V lost 3 bases and J lost 2 bases. The CDR3 contains 16 residues. DNA for the CDR3: TGTGCCTGGAGCTATCCGGGACAGGGTAACACCGGGGAGCTGTTTTTT. It encodes CAWSYPGQGNTGELFF.

This clone is a singleton in its sample. V usage is TRBV2 and J usage is TRBJ2-3, with 9 bases identical to TRBD2. This CDR3 contains 13 residues. CDR1 and CDR2 (germline): SNHLY, FYNNEI. The J segment lost 0 bases and the V segment lost 9 bases, leaving 1 base of the junction unmatched. This CDR3 reads CASSGSSTDTQYF. The CDR3 DNA reads TGTGCCAGTAGCGGGAGCAGCACAGATACGCAGTATTTT.

The V and J genes are TRBV23-1 and TRBJ2-5, with 14 bases that match TRBD2. TRBV23-1 is an ORF, with its function uncertain. V was pared by 8 bases and J by 5 bases, with 16 bases of the junction left unmatched. The length of the CDR3 is 18 residues. CDR3 nucleotides: TGCGCCAGCCCCAGGGAGTCCGGGACTAGCGGGAGTGGGGAGACCCAGTACTTC. Its protein is CASPRESGTSGSGETQYF.

This chain's CDR3 is CASSVETRNDIQYF. The CDR3 DNA reads as TGTGCCAGCAGCGTAGAGACGCGTAACGACATTCAGTACTTC. The V call is TRBV9, the J call TRBJ2-4; D is unclear. Germline V CDR1 and CDR2: SGDLS, YYNGEE. This CDR3 is built from 14 residues. V lost 0 bases, J lost 8 bases, and 12 bases lay in between.

The chain is built from TRBV27 and TRBJ1-2; D is perhaps TRBD1 (5 bases). This CDR3 contains 14 residues. CDR1 is MNHEY, CDR2 SMNVEV, per germline (reference sequence). V was pared by 7 bases and J by 4 bases, with 16 bases between. The CDR3 reads CASNTGGNIYGYTF. CDR3 DNA sequence: TGTGCCAGCAACACGGGGGGGAACATCTATGGCTACACCTTC.

This clone appeared once. The rearrangement links TRBV23-1 to TRBJ2-2, with D tentatively TRBD1 (7 bases). TRBV23-1 is assigned to the ORF class and has an uncertain function. The CDR3 totals 14 residues. V lost 10 bases and J lost 4, with 16 bases in between. In DNA, the CDR3 is TGCGCCACCCCCGGAGGGACAGTCACCGGGGAGCTGTTTTTT. Its protein is CATPGGTVTGELFF.

The chain carries TRBV2 and TRBJ2-3; D unclear. The CDR3 is made up of 12 amino acids. From germline, CDR1 is SNHLY and CDR2 FYNNEI. V lost 6 bases to trimming and J lost 4 bases, with 8 bases between them. CDR3: CASSQQADTQYF. For the CDR3, the DNA is TGTGCCAGCAGCCAGCAGGCAGATACGCAGTATTTT.

The rearrangement joins TRBV9 to TRBJ2-1, with TRBD2 identical over 7 bases. This CDR3 has 15 amino acids. Germline trimming cut 4 bases from V and 7 bases from J; bases unmatched to any gene: 11. Looked up from germline, CDR1 is SGDLS and CDR2 is YYNGEE. The CDR3 nucleotides are TGTGCCAGCAGCCCCCACCGACTAGCTGGGAATGAGCAGTTCTTC. It is translated as CASSPHRLAGNEQFF.

The rearrangement uses TRBV6-5 and TRBJ2-7, with D perhaps TRBD2 (5 bases). CDR1 is MNHEY, CDR2 SVGAGI, per germline. Trimming left V 4 bases short and J 7 bases short, with 23 bases between. The CDR3 totals 16 residues. The CDR3, as DNA: TGTGCCAGCAGTTGGCCGGAGGAGAGGGTGGACTCTGAGCAGTACTTC. Protein product: CASSWPEERVDSEQYF.

The V and J genes are TRBV30 and TRBJ1-2, with D possibly matching TRBD1 (6 bases). The CDR3 covers 14 residues. CDR1 GTSNPN and CDR2 SVGIG come from the germline V gene (reference sequence). The ends were cut back, 7 bases at V and 5 bases at J, with 20 bases in the middle. CDR3 sequence (DNA): TGTGCCTACTCGGACAGTCTAGGTCGTTATGGCTACACCTTC. Translated, it gives CAYSDSLGRYGYTF.

CDR3 amino acids: CASSLEGGFSYNEQFF. The CDR3 DNA follows: TGTGCCAGCAGCTTAGAAGGGGGTTTCTCCTACAATGAGCAGTTCTTC. The rearrangement uses TRBV7-6 and TRBJ2-1; a possible D gene is TRBD1 (6 bases). CDR1 SGHVS and CDR2 FNYEAQ come from the germline V gene. Deletions cut 1 base from V and 0 bases from J, with 10 bases between. The CDR3 is 16 residues long.

This clone appeared once. The gene calls are TRBV5-4 and TRBJ2-7; possible D gene TRBD1, 6 bases. Germline V CDR1 and CDR2: SGHNT, YYREEE (reference sequence). This CDR3 has 14 amino acids. V lost 4 bases, J lost 0 bases, and 11 bases lay in between. The CDR3 reads CASSHRDTSYEQYF. DNA for the CDR3: TGTGCCAGCAGCCACCGGGACACCTCCTACGAGCAGTACTTC.

The J gene is TRBJ2-1, the V gene TRBV19; 7 bases are a match to TRBD2. V lost 6 bases and J lost 1; bases outside the gene matches: 9. In germline, CDR1 is LNHDA, CDR2 SQIVND (reference sequence). This CDR3 is built from 16 residues. This CDR3 is CASREGRGLSYNEQFF. The CDR3 DNA reads TGTGCCAGTAGGGAGGGACGGGGACTATCCTACAATGAGCAGTTCTTC.

The chain couples TRBV30 to TRBJ2-5; D unclear. CDR1 and CDR2 from the germline V gene are GTSNPN and SVGIG (reference sequence). The length of the CDR3 is 12 residues. V gave up 0 bases and J gave up 4 bases, with 6 bases separating them. This CDR3 reads CAWSVWGETQYF. The CDR3 region has the DNA TGTGCCTGGAGTGTATGGGGAGAGACCCAGTACTTC.

The genes are TRBV25-1 and TRBJ2-5; 8 positions match TRBD2. Germline loops: CDR1 MGHDK, CDR2 SYGVNS. The V and J ends lost 6 bases and 4 bases, in that order; junction bases with no gene match: 13. The CDR3 has 16 amino acids. CDR3: CASSGAGGGLGETQYF. Written as DNA, the CDR3 is TGTGCCAGCAGCGGCGCGGGCGGGGGGCTCGGAGAGACCCAGTACTTC.

The J gene is TRBJ1-2, the V gene TRBV6-5, with D perhaps matching TRBD1 (5 bases). The CDR3 is made up of 15 amino acids. Trimming stripped 0 bases from V and 6 bases from J, with 14 bases between. The germline gives CDR1 MNHEY, CDR2 SVGAGI. The CDR3 DNA sequence: TGTGCCAGCAGTTACTCGAACCAGGGCCGCAATGGCTACACCTTC. Its protein is CASSYSNQGRNGYTF.

V is TRBV6-6 and J is TRBJ1-3, with 8 bases aligning to TRBD1. CDR1 MNHNY and CDR2 SVGAGI come from the germline V gene (reference sequence). The CDR3 totals 15 residues. Trimming cost V 8 bases and J 3 bases; bases outside gene matches: 9. The DNA of the CDR3 is TGTGCCAGCCACCAACAGGGGGAGGTTGGAAACACCATATATTTT. It specifies CASHQQGEVGNTIYF.